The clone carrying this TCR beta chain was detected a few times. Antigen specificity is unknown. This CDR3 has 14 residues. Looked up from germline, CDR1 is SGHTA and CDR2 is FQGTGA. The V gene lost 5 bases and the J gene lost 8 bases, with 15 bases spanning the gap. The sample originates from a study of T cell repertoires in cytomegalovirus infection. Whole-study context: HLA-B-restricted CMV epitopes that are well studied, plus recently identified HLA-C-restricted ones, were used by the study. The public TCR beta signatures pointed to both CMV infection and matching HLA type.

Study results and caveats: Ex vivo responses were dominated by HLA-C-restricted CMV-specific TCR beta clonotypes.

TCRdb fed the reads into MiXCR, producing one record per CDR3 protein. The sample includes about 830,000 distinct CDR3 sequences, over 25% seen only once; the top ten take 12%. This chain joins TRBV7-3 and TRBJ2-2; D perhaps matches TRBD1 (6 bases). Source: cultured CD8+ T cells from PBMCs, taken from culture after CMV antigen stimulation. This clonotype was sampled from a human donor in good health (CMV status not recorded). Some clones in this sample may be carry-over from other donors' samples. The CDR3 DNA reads TGTGCCAGCAGCCCTCTGGACAGCGGAGGGGAGCTGTTTTTT. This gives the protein CASSPLDSGGELFF. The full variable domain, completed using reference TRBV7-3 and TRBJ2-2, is GAGVSQTPSNKVTEKGKYVELRCDPISGHTALYWYRQSLGQGPEFLIYFQGTGAADDSGLPNDRFFAVRPEGSVSTLKIQRTERGDSAVYLCASSPLDSGGELFFGEGSRLTVL.